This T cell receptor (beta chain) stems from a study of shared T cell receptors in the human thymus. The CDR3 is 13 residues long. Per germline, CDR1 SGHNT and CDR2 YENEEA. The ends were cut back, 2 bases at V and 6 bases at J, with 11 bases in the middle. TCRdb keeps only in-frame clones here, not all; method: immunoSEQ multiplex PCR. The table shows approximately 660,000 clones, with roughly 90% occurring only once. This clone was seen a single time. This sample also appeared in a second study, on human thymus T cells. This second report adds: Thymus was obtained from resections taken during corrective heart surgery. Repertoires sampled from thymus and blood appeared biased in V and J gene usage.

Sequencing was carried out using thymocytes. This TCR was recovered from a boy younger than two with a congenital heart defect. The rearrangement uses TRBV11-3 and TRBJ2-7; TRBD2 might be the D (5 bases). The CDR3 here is CASSLTDAGEQYF. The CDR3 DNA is TGTGCCAGCAGCTTAACGGATGCGGGCGAGCAGTACTTC.